This TCR beta chain was sequenced during a study of Ad26.COV2.S vaccination and SARS-CoV-2 variants. For the study at large: Ad26.COV2.S was injected intramuscularly once or twice, 56 days apart. Whole-study results and caveats: The study found higher spike-specific TCR breadth in vaccine than placebo recipients.

V lost 5 bases and J 3 bases, leaving 17 bases between the germline ends. The CDR3 length is 16 residues. The germline V gene encodes CDR1 MGHRA and CDR2 YSYEKL. Generated by immunoSEQ multiplex PCR, the TCRdb table keeps only in-frame clones and is missing some. The sample gives over 350,000 clones, about 85% of which show up once; approximately 3.7% is in the top ten. Treatment: around 19 received Ad26.COV2.S at low or high dose, single or two shots; about 5 received placebo; per-sample allocation not given. Day 63 after the first injection of vaccine or placebo was the sampling time. Built on an Ad26 vector, the vaccine expressed Wuhan-strain SARS-CoV-2 spike. With regard to this clone: Its antigen remains unidentified.

The chain links TRBV4-1 to TRBJ2-1, with D tentatively TRBD2 (5 bases). The specimen was peripheral blood, collected in a trial of Ad26.COV2.S vaccine versus placebo. This clonotype was obtained from a person between 18 and 60 years old who received the Ad26.COV2.S COVID-19 vaccine or a placebo. The CDR3 loop reads CASSTRALGSYNEQFF. For the CDR3, the DNA is TGCGCCAGCAGCACCCGGGCCCTGGGGAGCTACAATGAGCAGTTCTTC.